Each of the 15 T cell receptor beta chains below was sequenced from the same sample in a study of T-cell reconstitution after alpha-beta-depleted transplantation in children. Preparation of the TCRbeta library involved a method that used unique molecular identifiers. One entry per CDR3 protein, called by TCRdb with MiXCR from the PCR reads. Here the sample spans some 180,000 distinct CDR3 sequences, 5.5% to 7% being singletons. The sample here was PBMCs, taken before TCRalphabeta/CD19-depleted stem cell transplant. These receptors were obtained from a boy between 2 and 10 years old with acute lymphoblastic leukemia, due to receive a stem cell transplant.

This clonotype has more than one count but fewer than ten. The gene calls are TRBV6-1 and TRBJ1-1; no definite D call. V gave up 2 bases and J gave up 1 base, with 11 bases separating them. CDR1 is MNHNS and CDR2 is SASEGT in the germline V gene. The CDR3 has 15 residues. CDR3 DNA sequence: TGTGCCAGCAGTGAATCAATAGACCCGAACACTGAAGCTTTCTTT. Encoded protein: CASSESIDPNTEAFF.

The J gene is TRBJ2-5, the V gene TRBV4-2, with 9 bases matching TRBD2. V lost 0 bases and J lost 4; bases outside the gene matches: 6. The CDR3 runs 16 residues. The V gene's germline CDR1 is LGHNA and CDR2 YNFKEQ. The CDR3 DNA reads TGTGCCAGCAGCCAAGATGCGGCGGGGGGGCGAGAGACCCAGTACTTC. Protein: CASSQDAAGGRETQYF.

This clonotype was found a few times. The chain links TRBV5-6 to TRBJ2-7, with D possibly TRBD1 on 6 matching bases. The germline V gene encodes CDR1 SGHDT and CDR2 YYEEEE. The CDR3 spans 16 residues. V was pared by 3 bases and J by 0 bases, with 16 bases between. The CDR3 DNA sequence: TGTGCCAGCAGCTACAAGAGTACAGGGCTCTCCTACGAGCAGTACTTC. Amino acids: CASSYKSTGLSYEQYF.

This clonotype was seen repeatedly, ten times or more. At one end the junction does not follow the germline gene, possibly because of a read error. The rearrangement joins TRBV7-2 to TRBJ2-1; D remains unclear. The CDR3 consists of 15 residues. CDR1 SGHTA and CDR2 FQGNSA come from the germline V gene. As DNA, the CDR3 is TGCGCCAGCAGCTGGCCCTTGAGCTCCTACAATGAGCAGTTCTTC. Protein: CASSWPLSSYNEQFF.

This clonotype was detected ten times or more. The CDR3 coding sequence is TGTGCCAGCAGTTTTTCGTTATCGGAGCAGTTCTTC. Protein: CASSFSLSEQFF. J is TRBJ2-1 and V is TRBV28; D call uncertain. Between the trimmed V and J ends, which lost 3 bases and 10 bases, there was a span of 10 bases. Germline V CDR1 and CDR2: MDHEN, SYDVKM. There are 12 residues in the CDR3.

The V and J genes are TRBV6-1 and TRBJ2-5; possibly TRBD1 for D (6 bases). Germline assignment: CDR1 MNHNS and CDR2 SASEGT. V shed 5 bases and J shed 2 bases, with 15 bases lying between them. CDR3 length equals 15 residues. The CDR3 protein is CASSPGVRGQETQYF. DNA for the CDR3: TGTGCCAGCAGTCCAGGAGTGAGGGGGCAAGAGACCCAGTACTTC.

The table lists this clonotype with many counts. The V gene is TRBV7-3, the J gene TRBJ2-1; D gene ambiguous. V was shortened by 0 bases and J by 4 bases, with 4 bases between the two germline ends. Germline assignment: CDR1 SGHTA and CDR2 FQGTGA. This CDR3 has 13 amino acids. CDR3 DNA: TGTGCCAGCAGCTTAACCTCTTACAATGAGCAGTTCTTC. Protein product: CASSLTSYNEQFF.

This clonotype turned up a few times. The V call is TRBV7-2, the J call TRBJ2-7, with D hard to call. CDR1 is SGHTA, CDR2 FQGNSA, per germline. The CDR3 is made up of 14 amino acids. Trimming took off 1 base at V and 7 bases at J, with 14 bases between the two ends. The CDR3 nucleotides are TGTGCCAGCAGCTTAGATCTGGCCCTAGGAGAGCAGTACTTC. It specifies CASSLDLALGEQYF.

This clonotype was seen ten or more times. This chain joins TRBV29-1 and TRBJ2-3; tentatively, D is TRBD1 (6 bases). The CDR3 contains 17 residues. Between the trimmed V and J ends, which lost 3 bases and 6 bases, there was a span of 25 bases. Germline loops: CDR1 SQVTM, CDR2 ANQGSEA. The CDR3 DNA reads TGCAGCGTTGATCCCCTTACAGGGTCCTTCCGAAGGGATACGCAGTATTTT. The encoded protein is CSVDPLTGSFRRDTQYF.

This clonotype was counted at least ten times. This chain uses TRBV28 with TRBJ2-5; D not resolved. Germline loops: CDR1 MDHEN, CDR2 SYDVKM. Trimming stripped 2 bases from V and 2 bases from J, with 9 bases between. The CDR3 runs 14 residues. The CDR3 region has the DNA TGTGCCAGCAGTTTAATGCGTGTACAAGAGACCCAGTACTTC. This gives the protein CASSLMRVQETQYF.

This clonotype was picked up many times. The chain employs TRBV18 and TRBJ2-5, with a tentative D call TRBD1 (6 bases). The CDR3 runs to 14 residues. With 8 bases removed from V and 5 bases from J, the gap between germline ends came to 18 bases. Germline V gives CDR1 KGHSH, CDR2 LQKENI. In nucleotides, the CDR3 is TGTGCCAGCGGAGATAACAGGGAAAGGGAGACCCAGTACTTC. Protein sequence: CASGDNRERETQYF.

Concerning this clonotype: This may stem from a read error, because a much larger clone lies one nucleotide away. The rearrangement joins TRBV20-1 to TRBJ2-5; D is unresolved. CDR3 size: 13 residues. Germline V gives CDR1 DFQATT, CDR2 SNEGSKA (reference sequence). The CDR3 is CSARGTTLETLYF. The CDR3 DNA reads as TGCAGTGCTAGAGGGACCACCCTGGAGACCCTGTACTTC.

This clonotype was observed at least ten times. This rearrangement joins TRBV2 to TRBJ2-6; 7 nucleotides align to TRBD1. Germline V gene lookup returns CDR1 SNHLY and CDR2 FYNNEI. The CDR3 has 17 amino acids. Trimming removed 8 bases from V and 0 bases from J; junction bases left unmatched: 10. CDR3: CASGQVGLFSGANVLTF. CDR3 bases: TGTGCCAGCGGACAGGTCGGCCTATTCTCTGGGGCCAACGTCCTGACTTTC.

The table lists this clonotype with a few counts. As DNA, the CDR3 is TGCAGCCACCGGAGGGGGCTGGACACTGAAGCTTTCTTT. It yields the protein CSHRRGLDTEAFF. This rearrangement joins TRBV29-1 to TRBJ1-1; 7 positions agree with TRBD1. The CDR3 has 13 amino acids. The junction had 9 bases not matched to a gene; V was cut back by 8 bases and J by 3 bases. Germline V CDR1 and CDR2: SQVTM, ANQGSEA.

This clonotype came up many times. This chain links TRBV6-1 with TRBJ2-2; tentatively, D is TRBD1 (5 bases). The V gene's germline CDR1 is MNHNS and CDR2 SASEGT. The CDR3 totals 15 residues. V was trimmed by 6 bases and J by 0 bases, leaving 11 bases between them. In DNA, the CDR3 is TGTGCCAGCAGCTCTTCAGGGTCGAACACCGGGGAGCTGTTTTTT. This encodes CASSSSGSNTGELFF.